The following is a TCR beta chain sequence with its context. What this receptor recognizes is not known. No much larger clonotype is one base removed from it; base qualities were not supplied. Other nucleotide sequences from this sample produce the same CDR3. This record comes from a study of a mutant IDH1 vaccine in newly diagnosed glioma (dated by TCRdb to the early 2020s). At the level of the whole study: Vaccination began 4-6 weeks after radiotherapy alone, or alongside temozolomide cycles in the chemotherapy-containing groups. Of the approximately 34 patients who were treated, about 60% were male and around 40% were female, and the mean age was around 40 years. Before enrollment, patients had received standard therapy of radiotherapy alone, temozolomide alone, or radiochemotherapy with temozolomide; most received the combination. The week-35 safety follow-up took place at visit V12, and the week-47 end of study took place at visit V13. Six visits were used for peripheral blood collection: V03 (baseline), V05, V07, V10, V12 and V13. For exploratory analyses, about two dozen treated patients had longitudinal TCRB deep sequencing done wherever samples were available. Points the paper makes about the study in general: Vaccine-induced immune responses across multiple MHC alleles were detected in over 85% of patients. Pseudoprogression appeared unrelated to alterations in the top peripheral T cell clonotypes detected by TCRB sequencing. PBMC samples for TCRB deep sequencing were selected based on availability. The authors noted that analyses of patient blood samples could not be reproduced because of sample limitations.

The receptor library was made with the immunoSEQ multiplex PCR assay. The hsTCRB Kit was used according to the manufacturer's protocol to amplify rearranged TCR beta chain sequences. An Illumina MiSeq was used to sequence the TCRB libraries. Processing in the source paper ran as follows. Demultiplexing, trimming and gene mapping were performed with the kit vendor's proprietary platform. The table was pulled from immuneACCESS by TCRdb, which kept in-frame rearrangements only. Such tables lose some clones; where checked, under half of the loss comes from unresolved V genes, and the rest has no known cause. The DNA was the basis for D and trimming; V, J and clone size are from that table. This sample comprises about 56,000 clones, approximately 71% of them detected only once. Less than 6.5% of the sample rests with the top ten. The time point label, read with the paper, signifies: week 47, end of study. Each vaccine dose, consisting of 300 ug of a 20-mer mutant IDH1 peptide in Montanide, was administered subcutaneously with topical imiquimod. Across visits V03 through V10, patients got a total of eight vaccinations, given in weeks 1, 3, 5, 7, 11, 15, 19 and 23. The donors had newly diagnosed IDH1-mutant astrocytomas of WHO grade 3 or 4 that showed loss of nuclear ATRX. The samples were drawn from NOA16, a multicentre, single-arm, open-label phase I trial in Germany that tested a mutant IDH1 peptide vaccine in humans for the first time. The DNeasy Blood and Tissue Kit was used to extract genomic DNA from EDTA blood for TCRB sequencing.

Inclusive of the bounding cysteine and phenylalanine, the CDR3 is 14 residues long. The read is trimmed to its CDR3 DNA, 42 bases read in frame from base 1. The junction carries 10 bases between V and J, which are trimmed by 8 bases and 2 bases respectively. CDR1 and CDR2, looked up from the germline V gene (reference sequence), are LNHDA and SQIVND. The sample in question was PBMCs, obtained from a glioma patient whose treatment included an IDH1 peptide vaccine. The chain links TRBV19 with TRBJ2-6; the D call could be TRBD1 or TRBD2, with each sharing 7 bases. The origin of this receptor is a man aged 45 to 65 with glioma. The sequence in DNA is TGTGCCAGTCAGGGGGGGGCTGGGGCCAACGTCCTGACTTTC. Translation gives CASQGGAGANVLTF.